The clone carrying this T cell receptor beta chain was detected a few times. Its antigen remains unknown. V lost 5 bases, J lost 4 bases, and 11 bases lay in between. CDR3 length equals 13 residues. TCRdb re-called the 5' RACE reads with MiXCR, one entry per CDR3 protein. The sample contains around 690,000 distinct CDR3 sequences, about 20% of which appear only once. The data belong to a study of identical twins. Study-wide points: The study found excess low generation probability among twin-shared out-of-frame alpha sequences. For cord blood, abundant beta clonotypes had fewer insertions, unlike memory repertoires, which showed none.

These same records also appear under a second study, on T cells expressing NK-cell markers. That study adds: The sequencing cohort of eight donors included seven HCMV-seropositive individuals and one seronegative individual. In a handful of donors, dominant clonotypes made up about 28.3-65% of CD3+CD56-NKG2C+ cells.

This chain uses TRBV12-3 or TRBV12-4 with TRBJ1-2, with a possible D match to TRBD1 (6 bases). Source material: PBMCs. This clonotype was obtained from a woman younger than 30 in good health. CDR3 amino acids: CASSGTPAYGYTF. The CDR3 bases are TGTGCCAGCAGTGGGACACCAGCCTATGGCTACACCTTC.